This TCR beta chain was identified during a study of T cells after yellow fever vaccination. Study-level information: Fractions low in cell number were prepared with SMART-Seq v4 Ultra Low Input.

The 5'RACE template-switching step produced TCR cDNA and added a universal primer site and UMIs. TCRdb re-called the 5' RACE reads through MiXCR, storing one row per CDR3 protein. Of more than 110,000 distinct CDR3 sequences in the sample, approximately 6.6% were seen once. Whole-study findings and limits: Weaker in magnitude, the secondary response showed a faster peak on day 5 versus 15. Sorted repertoires could include abundant contaminating clonotypes from bulk cells.

This clonotype has only a few counts. Its antigen is as yet unknown. The V and J ends lost 2 bases and 0 bases respectively, with 14 bases between them. Germline loops: CDR1 SGHRS, CDR2 YFSETQ. This CDR3 is 16 amino acids long. The sample in question was CD4+ T cells sorted from PBMCs, obtained 10 days after the yellow fever booster vaccination. This TCR came from a man aged 25-45 years who received the YFV17D yellow fever vaccine. This rearrangement joins TRBV5-1 to TRBJ1-2; D call uncertain. CDR3 residues: CASSFLDANSNYGYTF. CDR3 DNA sequence: TGCGCCAGCAGCTTTTTGGACGCCAACTCTAACTATGGCTACACCTTC.